This T cell receptor (beta chain) emerged from a study of cytomegalovirus exposure and HLA in healthy donors (dated by TCRdb to 2016 to 2017). Turning to the overall study: According to an earlier analysis of several hundred of the donors, about 179 million T cells yielded 117 million unique TCR beta sequences and 276 Gb of sequence data. Rather than using new phenotypic data, the later analysis identified candidate immune exposures from TCR beta sequences and from how often those sequences occurred across donors. A later genetic analysis took genome-wide SNP genotypes for about 55% of the 666 donors and used that subset as a discovery cohort. Every discovery cohort repertoire had been produced on one sequencing platform. Because of strong linkage in the cohort, five DR-DQ haplotypes were treated as single units for association and clustering. Class I and class II HLA loci were covered by the typing at four-digit resolution. An earlier analysis of roughly 600 of the donors used high-throughput TCR beta sequencing to judge whether each TCR beta V gene segment behaved as functional or pseudogenic. High-throughput TCR immunosequencing, statistical association of individual TCRs with disease status, and machine learning were combined to predict cytomegalovirus infection status. The genetic ancestry cluster associated with self-reported Caucasian donors included roughly 84% of the roughly 400 genotyped donors. Among 398 genotyped donors of the cohort, an average of about 240,000 unique TCR beta nucleotide sequences were sequenced per donor, about a sixth of them non-productive. In a later analysis, previously published TCR beta repertoires from several hundred donors were re-analyzed and high-resolution HLA genotyping was added so that TCR occurrence patterns could be studied. Around 320 gigabases of sequencing data and approximately 80 million unique TCR sequences were included in an early release covering around 600 HLA-typed donors. A separate validation cohort of roughly 120 different subjects was used in addition to the 666-subject first cohort. Typing coverage varied by locus: roughly 620-640 donors for A, B, C, DRB1 and DQB1; roughly 560 for DQA1; about 590 for DPA1; roughly 450 for DPB1. The study aimed to test whether signatures of past pathogen exposure could be identified by cataloging public T cell receptors. Alongside the repertoire data, information on donor age, sex, ethnicity and CMV serostatus was compiled. The study profiled the T cell repertoires of 550 to 700 subjects by immunosequencing and related them to cytomegalovirus serostatus. Overall study results and their limits: A later analysis found that TCR association rates varied across HLA loci, with DRB1 alleles showing the most associated TCRs and HLA-C alleles the fewest. Because counts were too low, seventeen rarely observed V segments, including chromosome 9 orphons, were excluded from the earlier analysis of around 640 of the donors. A further reported finding was that TCR beta sequences accurately predicted the HLA-A and HLA-B alleles for most subjects in the first cohort. Because HLA typing was unavailable for some donors at each locus, only the typed subset was used in association tests. Specific HLA alleles were associated with 15,000 to 20,000 TCR beta sequences at a false discovery rate of 0.05 in a later analysis. Broadly in line with IMGT annotations, most TCR beta V segments showed up in productive rearrangements about 87% or about 30% of the time in an earlier analysis of roughly 590 of the donors. The authors suggested that the approach could potentially be generalized to other disease states and immunological phenotypes. A later analysis found that most CMV-associated TCR beta chains appeared HLA-restricted, with HLA associations seemingly driven largely by CMV exposure. Because the 87-base-pair reads could not distinguish some IMGT-functional V segments, including TRBV6-2 and TRBV6-3, those segments were excluded. Strong co-occurrence of HLA alleles, especially DR and DQ, made assigning TCR associations to individual alleles difficult. In a later analysis, HLA-associated TCR beta chains were found to be more clonally expanded and to have lower generation probabilities than equally common non-associated chains. The classifier was reported to diagnose cytomegalovirus status with high specificity and sensitivity in both the original and validation cohorts. A later analysis reported that several top co-occurrence clusters appeared linked to parvovirus B19, influenza, CMV and Epstein-Barr virus. A few of the identified cytomegalovirus-associated TCR beta chains were confirmed in vitro to be specific for cytomegalovirus antigens. Most TCR sequences were seen in very few donors, while some public TCRs were found in many individuals. Linkage disequilibrium might explain the correlated functional status among segregating V segments, but an unknown experimental factor could not be excluded. For the cohort, immune exposure information was limited to CMV serostatus. A cluster of highly shared sequence variants was judged likely to represent a technical artifact of the sequencing pipeline. According to a later genetic analysis, donors in an Asian-associated ancestry cluster had fewer N-insertions in productive TCRs than the approximately 670-donor mean. Presence/absence analyses assumed roughly uniform sequencing depth across donors, an assumption that may not hold. Only TCR beta chains were sequenced in this cohort, and the absence of alpha or paired-chain data limited detectable features. A total of 164 TCR beta chains were listed by the study as associated with cytomegalovirus. A later genetic analysis associated a missense DCLRE1C variant with V-gene and J-gene trimming of TCR beta chains, and an independent cohort replicated the association.

Clipping removes 0 bases from V and 4 bases from J, with 7 as the unmatched junction base count. The CDR3 goes from the cysteine to the phenylalanine over 16 residues. Here the CDR3 DNA is all that survives: 48 bases in frame from base 1. CDR1 and CDR2 were assigned from the germline V gene as KGHSH and LQKENI. Turning to this clone: Its binding antigen is unknown. No per-base quality is available; no much larger clone lies one base away.

Libraries came from the immunoSEQ multiplex PCR assay. The multiplex PCR relied on a mix of 60 forward primers for TCR Vbeta segments and 13 reverse primers for TCR Jbeta segments. The CDR3 region of rearranged TCR beta genes was amplified from genomic DNA by a multiplex PCR assay. The Illumina HiSeq System was used to sequence the amplified TCR beta libraries as 87-base-pair reads. As for the authors' bioinformatics: Across the 600 to 700 repertoires, a later analysis counted some 80 million unique TCR beta chains, around 10 million of which were shared by at least two donors. A nearest-neighbor algorithm error-corrected the raw reads and collapsed the reads into unique sequences, merging closely related sequences to remove PCR and sequencing errors. V, D and J gene segments were assigned by aligning CDR3 sequences to IMGT reference sequences. For a sequence to be retained, a match of at least six nucleotides to both a V gene segment and a J gene segment was required. Rearrangements were called productive when the CDR3 lacked stop codons and stayed in frame with V and J; all others were non-productive. CDR3 was defined by IMGT convention, running from the second conserved V-encoded cysteine to the conserved J-encoded phenylalanine. The earlier analysis of 500 to 600 of the donors excluded sequences that lacked an unambiguous match to a single V gene segment. In an earlier analysis of several hundred of the donors, a V segment was called functional when productive rearrangements were above 56.7%, and segregating when the standard deviation between donors exceeded 5%. To diagnose cytomegalovirus status from the catalog of TCR beta chain sequences, a statistical classification framework was built. In a later analysis, V and J genes were assigned by comparing TCR nucleotide sequences against IMGT/GENE-DB human TR gene sequences. In a later analysis, CDR3 sequences and most-parsimonious VDJ recombination scenarios were assigned using the TCRdist pipeline. In a later analysis, every TCR beta chain was defined by the combination of its CDR3 amino acid sequence and its V-gene family, and reads without a unique V-gene family were dropped. In a later analysis, 450 to 600 highly shared, low-generation-probability nucleotide sequences were removed to address suspected cross-contamination and a sequencing artifact. In a later analysis, a clonal expansion index was calculated for each public chain from normalized within-repertoire ranks of inferred template counts. A later analysis computed generation probabilities with a VDJ recombination model fitted to out-of-frame rearrangements, and checked the results against IGoR. Hypergeometric tests were used in a later analysis to score TCR-TCR, TCR-HLA and TCR-CMV co-occurrence, with a repertoire-size bias correction applied to the TCR pairs. A later analysis estimated false discovery rates by permuting HLA or CMV assignments 20 times. In a later analysis, co-occurring TCRs were grouped using DBSCAN, with TCRdist sequence similarity added in when clustering inside HLA-allele-positive subsets. Repertoires with fewer than 30,000 or more than 120,000 public chains were left out of co-occurrence clustering, as were about five repertoires with anomalous nucleotide sharing. Here the immuneACCESS table is served through TCRdb, limited to in-frame sequences with V and J called. Missing clones are a known gap in these copies; in checked studies unresolved V genes cover under half, and the rest lacks a known reason. The V and J calls and clone size come from that table; D and trimming were worked out from the DNA. The sample table lists about 130,000 clones, about 79% of them with a count of one. Jointly, the top ten make up 2.5% to 3.5% of the sample.

In total, approximately 700 healthy bone marrow donors made up the cohort. At the time of sampling, every cohort member was nominally healthy, though immune exposures that went unrecorded were likely present. The donor tested CMV seropositive and was one of the 289 seropositive cohort members. Every donor gave a peripheral blood sample, and the peripheral blood mononuclear cells from that sample were used for TCR beta sequencing. Genomic DNA extraction from the blood cell samples was performed with the Qiagen DNeasy Blood Extraction Kit. Sequenced sample: PBMCs. Rearrangement joined TRBV18 to TRBJ1-1; TRBD1 aligns with 8 central bases. This sequence originates from a young woman in good health and CMV-seropositive. At the DNA level, the sequence is TGTGCCAGCTCACCACCAGGGGGACAGGACACCACTGAAGCTTTCTTT. It encodes CASSPPGGQDTTEAFF.